A single sample is the source of the 4 T cell receptor beta chains below, sequenced in a study of post-analysis software for immune sequencing data (dated by TCRdb to between 2015 and 2017). Overall study results and their limits: Significantly higher frequencies in patients than in controls were found for five TRBV segments, including TRBV5-6, TRBV5-1 and TRBV20-1.

No antigens are known for them. Preparation of the library involved PCR. The data were produced on an Illumina HiSeq 2500. To reduce PCR and sequencing biases, unique molecular identifiers were incorporated into the TCR beta cDNA libraries. TCRdb applied fastp at Q25 and MiXCR to the public reads, then kept only in-frame beta chains. Each entry is one CDR3 protein sequence, shown with its most common DNA and genes. The sample contains approximately 730,000 distinct CDR3 sequences, around 27% of them found a single time. Together, the top ten hold 0.55% to 0.65% of the sample. Sequencing input: blood. These receptors originate from a girl aged 5-17 years with multiple sclerosis.

In its sample, this clonotype was seen a few times. The chain links TRBV14 to TRBJ1-2; no clear D. There are 13 residues in the CDR3. Trimming shortened V by 1 base and J by 7 bases, and 10 bases separated the two germline ends. Germline V gene sequence: CDR1 SGHDN, CDR2 FVKESK. The CDR3 sequence: CASSQVPAGGYTF. The DNA for the CDR3 is TGTGCCAGCAGCCAAGTGCCCGCGGGTGGCTACACCTTC.

In this sample, this clonotype turned up a few times. The chain carries TRBV7-2 and TRBJ1-4; 8 nucleotides align to TRBD1. The ends lost 7 bases at V and 3 bases at J; junction bases unmatched: 4. This CDR3 spans 14 amino acids. Germline assignment: CDR1 SGHTA and CDR2 FQGNSA. CDR3 sequence reads: CASTKDRANEKLFF. In DNA form, the CDR3 reads TGTGCCAGCACCAAGGACAGGGCTAATGAAAAACTGTTTTTT.

The rearrangement joins TRBV13 to TRBJ1-4; D is uncertain. CDR1 is PRHDT and CDR2 is FYEKMQ in the germline V gene (reference sequence). V lost 6 bases to trimming and J lost 1 base, with 15 bases between them. CDR3 length equals 16 residues. The CDR3 loop reads CASRWRGRRTNEKLFF. CDR3 nucleotide sequence: TGTGCCAGCAGGTGGCGGGGAAGGCGAACTAATGAAAAACTGTTTTTT.

This clonotype was seen once. This chain joins TRBV12-3 or TRBV12-4 and TRBJ2-3; TRBD1 might be the D (5 bases). The CDR3 contains 13 residues. The V and J ends lost 6 bases and 11 bases respectively, with 18 bases between them. The CDR3 sequence: CASSSGKGDVQYF. The CDR3 bases are TGTGCCAGCAGCTCAGGGAAAGGGGATGTGCAGTATTTT.